The 9 T cell receptor beta chains below all came from one sample that was sequenced in a study of blood T cell repertoires in COVID-19. TCRdb's copy holds only in-frame clones and misses some; the assay was immunoSEQ multiplex PCR. The top ten hold less than 2% of the sample, which has fewer than 250,000 clones, about 80% seen once. The sequenced sample was PBMCs or T cells enriched from blood (not recorded which). These receptor sequences come from a man aged 55 to 70 who had recovered from COVID-19.

This rearrangement joins TRBV6-5 to TRBJ2-7; 9 bases fit TRBD1. The CDR3 has 15 amino acids. V lost 6 bases and J lost 1; bases outside the gene matches: 7. CDR1 is MNHEY and CDR2 is SVGAGI in the germline V gene. The CDR3 DNA sequence: TGTGCCAGCAGGGGGACAGGGTATTATTCCTACGAGCAGTACTTC. Amino acids: CASRGTGYYSYEQYF.

CDR3 nucleotide sequence: TGTGCCAGCAGCTTTTACTTGCGGAACTACAATGAGCAGTTCTTC. Its translation: CASSFYLRNYNEQFF. V usage is TRBV5-6 and J usage is TRBJ2-1; D unresolved. The CDR3 covers 15 residues. The germline V gene has CDR1 SGHDT and CDR2 YYEEEE. V was clipped by 2 bases and J by 3 bases, with 12 bases between them.

The chain joins TRBV7-2 to TRBJ1-1; TRBD1 might be the D (6 bases). This CDR3 comprises 14 residues. CDR1 is SGHTA, CDR2 FQGNSA, per germline. The ends were cut back, 7 bases at V and 1 base at J, with 13 bases in the middle. For the CDR3, the DNA is TGTGCCAGCACCCCCGGGGGGCCGAACACTGAAGCTTTCTTT. It translates to CASTPGGPNTEAFF.

The V gene is TRBV29-1, the J gene TRBJ2-5, with D tentatively TRBD1 (6 bases). This CDR3 is 14 amino acids long. CDR1 SQVTM and CDR2 ANQGSEA come from the germline V gene. V dropped 6 bases and J dropped 0 bases, with 14 bases sitting between them. The CDR3 nucleotides are TGCAGCGTGGCAAAGACAGGAGACCAAGAGACCCAGTACTTC. Translating gives CSVAKTGDQETQYF. The full variable domain, rest sourced from reference TRBV29-1 and TRBJ2-5, is SAVISQKPSRDICQRGTSLTIQCQVDSQVTMMFWYRQQPGQSLTLIATANQGSEATYESGFVIDKFPISRPNLTFSTLTVSNMSPEDSSIYLCSVAKTGDQETQYFGPGTRLLVL.

This clone was counted once. V gene TRBV5-1 combines with J gene TRBJ2-1; 8 positions match TRBD2. The V gene's germline CDR1 is SGHRS and CDR2 YFSETQ. This CDR3 spans 17 amino acids. Trimming at V came to 4 bases and at J to 5 bases, leaving 14 bases not matched to a gene. The CDR3: CASSHIAGAGGHNEQFF. The CDR3 DNA reads TGCGCCAGCAGCCACATCGCGGGGGCGGGGGGCCACAATGAGCAGTTCTTC.

The chain links TRBV11-3 to TRBJ2-6, with D unclear. From germline, CDR1 is SGHNT and CDR2 YENEEA. The V end was cut by 7 bases, the J end by 1 base, with 5 bases between. The CDR3 has 13 amino acids. This CDR3 is CASTSSGANVLTF. CDR3 in DNA: TGTGCCAGCACCTCTTCTGGGGCCAACGTCCTGACTTTC.

The J gene is TRBJ2-5, the V gene TRBV11-3; D not certain. The CDR3 is made up of 13 amino acids. Germline V gene lookup returns CDR1 SGHNT and CDR2 YENEEA. The V end lost 5 bases, the J end lost 1 base, and 8 bases lay between the germline ends. The CDR3 sequence is CASSLSAQETQYF. The CDR3 bases are TGTGCCAGCAGCCTATCCGCCCAAGAGACCCAGTACTTC.

The gene calls are TRBV7-6 and TRBJ2-7; D may be TRBD2 (6 bases). V was pared by 4 bases and J by 6 bases, with 13 bases between. CDR1 is SGHVS and CDR2 is FNYEAQ in the germline V gene. The CDR3 spans 13 residues. CDR3 bases: TGTGCCAGCAGCTCGGGGACTGCCCCCGAGCAGTACTTC. This translates into CASSSGTAPEQYF.

This clone was counted a few times. This chain uses TRBV5-1 with TRBJ2-3, with 9 bases matching TRBD2. This CDR3 contains 17 residues. Germline assignment: CDR1 SGHRS and CDR2 YFSETQ. The J segment lost 2 bases and the V segment lost 0 bases, leaving 7 bases of the junction unmatched. The chain's CDR3 is CASSLVASGKPTDTQYF. DNA of the CDR3: TGCGCCAGCAGCTTGGTGGCTAGCGGGAAACCCACAGATACGCAGTATTTT.